This T cell receptor (beta chain) originates from a study of PD-1 blockade in classical Hodgkin lymphoma. Whole-study results and caveats: Compared with healthy donors, newly diagnosed patients reportedly showed lower baseline TCR diversity. Patients with a complete response exhibited baseline diversity comparable to newly diagnosed patients. CD4+ TCR diversity, unlike CD8+, rose significantly by C4D1.

V was cut by 2 bases and J by 2 bases, with 15 bases left in between. The CDR3 sequence is 16 residues long. Germline V gene sequence: CDR1 SGHAT, CDR2 FQDESV (reference sequence). Sequencing used immunoSEQ multiplex PCR; TCRdb keeps in-frame clones, though not all of them. Of over 35,000 clones in the sample, roughly nine tenths were seen once. Each patient experienced a relapse that followed autologous stem cell transplantation, and brentuximab vedotin exposure varied. The sample holds one count of this clone. The antigen is not known. The TCR sequence derives from a human donor with classical Hodgkin lymphoma. The chain joins TRBV11-1 to TRBJ2-5, with a tentative D call TRBD1 (5 bases). The sequencing here drew on peripheral blood mononuclear cells (PBMCs), taken before the second cycle of nivolumab. The CDR3 nucleotides are TGTGCCAGCAGCTTACTTGGACAAAACCTACAAGAGACCCAGTACTTC. Its translation: CASSLLGQNLQETQYF.